These 3 T cell receptor beta chains share one sample of origin, sequenced in a study of beta chain features in type 1 diabetes listed by TCRdb under 2018. The library was prepared using the immunoSEQ multiplex PCR assay. The High Capacity cDNA Reverse Transcription Kit was used to reverse transcribe all of the isolated RNA, meaning that expressed TCRB transcripts were what got sequenced. This is the immuneACCESS table as TCRdb keeps it, with only in-frame sequences that have V and J called. A part of the clones is gone; compared with another copy, unresolved V genes explain less than half, and the rest is unexplained. Counted in this sample were 400,000 to 450,000 clones; approximately 15% of them appeared once. Of the sample, around 0.039% falls within the top ten clones. What was sequenced was naive CD4+ T cells from blood. What the cell subset or site label conveys for this sample: true naive CD4+ T cells. All receptors come from a man between 25 and 39 years old in good health.

This clone was counted between two and nine times. The chain recombines TRBV9 with TRBJ1-1, with TRBD1 matching over 8 bases. From germline, CDR1 is SGDLS and CDR2 YYNGEE. V shed 4 bases and J 1 base; nucleotides not matched to a gene: 6. The CDR3 length is 15 residues. The CDR3 bases are TGTGCCAGCAGCACCGGACAGGGAACGAACACTGAAGCTTTCTTT. Encoded protein: CASSTGQGTNTEAFF.

This clone was seen a handful of times. This sequence joins TRBV5-4 and TRBJ1-1; D uncertain. The germline gives CDR1 SGHNT, CDR2 YYREEE (reference sequence). The CDR3 length is 13 residues. V was cut by 4 bases and J by 5 bases, with 12 bases left in between. CDR3 sequence: CASSPGRETEAFF. The CDR3 DNA reads TGTGCCAGCAGCCCGGGTAGAGAGACTGAAGCTTTCTTT.

This clone was seen more than once but under ten times. CDR3 protein: CASSLYRDTDTQYF. The CDR3 region has the DNA TGTGCCAGCAGCCTGTACAGAGACACAGATACGCAGTATTTT. J is TRBJ2-3 and V is TRBV11-3, with unresolved D. The CDR3 covers 14 residues. Germline V gene sequence: CDR1 SGHNT, CDR2 YENEEA. The V and J ends lost 5 bases and 2 bases respectively, with 11 bases between them.